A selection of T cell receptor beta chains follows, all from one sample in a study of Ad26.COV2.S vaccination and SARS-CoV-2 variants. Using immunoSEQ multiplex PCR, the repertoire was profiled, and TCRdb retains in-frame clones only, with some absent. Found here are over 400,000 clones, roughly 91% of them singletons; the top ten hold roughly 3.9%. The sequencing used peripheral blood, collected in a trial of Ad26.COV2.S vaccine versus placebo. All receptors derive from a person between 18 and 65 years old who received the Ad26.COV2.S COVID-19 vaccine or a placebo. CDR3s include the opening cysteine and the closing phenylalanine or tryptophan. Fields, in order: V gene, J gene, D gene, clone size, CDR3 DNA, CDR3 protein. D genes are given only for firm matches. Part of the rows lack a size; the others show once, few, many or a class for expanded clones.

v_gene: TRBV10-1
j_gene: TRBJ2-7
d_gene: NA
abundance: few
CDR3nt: TGCGCCAGCACCACCAACAGGTCCTACGAGCAGTACTTC
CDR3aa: CASTTNRSYEQYF

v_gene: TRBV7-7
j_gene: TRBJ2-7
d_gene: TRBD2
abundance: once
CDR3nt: TGTGCCAGCAGCCGGACTAGCGGTAGCTACGAGCAGTACTTC
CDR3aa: CASSRTSGSYEQYF

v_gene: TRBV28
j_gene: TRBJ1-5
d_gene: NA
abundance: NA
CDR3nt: TGTGCCAGCACTTTTGCCGGGGGGGGGCTTAGCAATCAGCCCCAGCATTTT
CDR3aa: CASTFAGGGLSNQPQHF

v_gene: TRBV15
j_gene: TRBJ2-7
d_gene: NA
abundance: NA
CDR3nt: TGTGCCACCAGCAGAGACCCCCCCCACTCGGCGAGGTCCTACGAGCAGTACTTC
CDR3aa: CATSRDPPHSARSYEQYF

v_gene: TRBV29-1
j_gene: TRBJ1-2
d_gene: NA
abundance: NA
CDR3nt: TGCAGCGTTGATAAGGATGGCTACACCTTC
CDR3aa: CSVDKDGYTF

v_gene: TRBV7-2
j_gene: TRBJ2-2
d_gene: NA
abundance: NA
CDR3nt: TGTGCCAGCAGCTTGTCCGTAACGAACACCGGGGAGCTGTTTTTT
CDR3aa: CASSLSVTNTGELFF

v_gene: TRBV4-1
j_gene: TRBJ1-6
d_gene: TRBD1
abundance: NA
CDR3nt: TGCGCCAGCAGCCAGGGACAGCTTAATTCACCCCTCCACTTT
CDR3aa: CASSQGQLNSPLHF

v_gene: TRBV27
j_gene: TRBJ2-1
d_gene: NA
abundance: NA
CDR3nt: TGTGCCAGCAATACGGGGTGGGACACCAATGAGCAGTTCTTC
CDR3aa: CASNTGWDTNEQFF

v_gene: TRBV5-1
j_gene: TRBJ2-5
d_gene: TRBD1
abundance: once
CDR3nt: TGCGCCAGCACCCTGTCCCCCGGGACAGGGGGAGAGACCCAGTACTTC
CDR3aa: CASTLSPGTGGETQYF

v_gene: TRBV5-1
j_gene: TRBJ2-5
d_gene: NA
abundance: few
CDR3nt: TGCGCCAGCAGCTTGGGCCAAGAGACCCAGTACTTC
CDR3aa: CASSLGQETQYF

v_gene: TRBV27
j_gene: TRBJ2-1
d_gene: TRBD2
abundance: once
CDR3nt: TGTGCCAGCAGTAGTTCTAGCGGAGACAATGAGCAGTTCTTC
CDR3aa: CASSSSSGDNEQFF

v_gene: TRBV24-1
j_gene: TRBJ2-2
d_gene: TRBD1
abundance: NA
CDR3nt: TGTGCCACCAGTGTGACAGGGGGCGCGGGGGAGCTGTTTTTT
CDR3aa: CATSVTGGAGELFF

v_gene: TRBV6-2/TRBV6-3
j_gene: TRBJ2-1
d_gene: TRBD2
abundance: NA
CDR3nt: TGTGCCAGCAGTTACAACCTAGCGGGAGGGCCGGGTGAGCAGTTCTTC
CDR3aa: CASSYNLAGGPGEQFF

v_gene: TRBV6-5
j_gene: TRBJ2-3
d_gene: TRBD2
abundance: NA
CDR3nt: TGTGCCAGCAGTTCTAGCGGCAGCACAGATACGCAGTATTTT
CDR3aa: CASSSSGSTDTQYF

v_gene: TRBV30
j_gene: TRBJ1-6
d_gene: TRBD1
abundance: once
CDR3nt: TGTGCCTGGAGTTTCGACAGGGGTGGTTCACCCCTCCACTTT
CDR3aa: CAWSFDRGGSPLHF

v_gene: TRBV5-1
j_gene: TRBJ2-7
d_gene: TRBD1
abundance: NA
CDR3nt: TGCGCCAGCAGCTTGATGGGGACAGGGGCTCGGGAGCAGTACTTC
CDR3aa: CASSLMGTGAREQYF

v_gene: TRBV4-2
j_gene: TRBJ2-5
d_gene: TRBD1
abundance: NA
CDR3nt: TGTGCCAGCAGCGAGGGGGCAGGAAACCAAGAGACCCAGTACTTC
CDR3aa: CASSEGAGNQETQYF

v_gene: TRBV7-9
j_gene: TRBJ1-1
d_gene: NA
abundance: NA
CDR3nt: TGTGCCAGCAGCTTAGGAACGGGGGCTTTCTTT
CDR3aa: CASSLGTGAFF

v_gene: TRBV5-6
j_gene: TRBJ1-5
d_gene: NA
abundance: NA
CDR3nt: TGTGCCAGCAGCTGGAGCAATCAGCCCCAGCATTTT
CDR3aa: CASSWSNQPQHF

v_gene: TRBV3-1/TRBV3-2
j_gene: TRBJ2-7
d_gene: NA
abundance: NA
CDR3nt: TGTGCCAGCAGCCAGGCCCCCGACAGTTACGAGCAGTACTTC
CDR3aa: CASSQAPDSYEQYF

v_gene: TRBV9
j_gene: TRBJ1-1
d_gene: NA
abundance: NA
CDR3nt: TGTGCCAGCAGTGTCTCACAGGGATTAGACACTGAAGCTTTCTTT
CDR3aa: CASSVSQGLDTEAFF

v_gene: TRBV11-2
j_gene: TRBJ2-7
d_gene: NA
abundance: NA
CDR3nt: TGTGCCAGCAGCCTTGGACAGAGCAACTACGAGCAGTACTTC
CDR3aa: CASSLGQSNYEQYF

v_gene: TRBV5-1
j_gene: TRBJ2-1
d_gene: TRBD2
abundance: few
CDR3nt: TGCGCCAGCAGCCCCGGACTAGCGGGAGTATACTACAATGAGCAGTTCTTC
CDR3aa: CASSPGLAGVYYNEQFF

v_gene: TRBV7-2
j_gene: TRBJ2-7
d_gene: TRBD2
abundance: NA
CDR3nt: TGTGCCAGCAGCAGAAGGACTAGCGGGAGTTGGGAGCAGTACTTC
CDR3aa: CASSRRTSGSWEQYF